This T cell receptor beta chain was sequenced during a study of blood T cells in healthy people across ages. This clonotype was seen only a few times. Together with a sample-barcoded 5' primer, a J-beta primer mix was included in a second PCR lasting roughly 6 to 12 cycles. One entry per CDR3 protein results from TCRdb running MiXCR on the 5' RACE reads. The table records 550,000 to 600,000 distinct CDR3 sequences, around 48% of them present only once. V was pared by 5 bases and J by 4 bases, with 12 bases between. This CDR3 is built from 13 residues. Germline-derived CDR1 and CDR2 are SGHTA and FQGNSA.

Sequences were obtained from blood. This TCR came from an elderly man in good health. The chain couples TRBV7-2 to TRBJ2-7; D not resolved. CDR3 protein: CASSHSMKYEQYF. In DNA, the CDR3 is TGTGCCAGCAGCCATTCCATGAAATACGAGCAGTACTTC.